This T cell receptor (beta chain) was obtained from a study of CD8+ T cells in alopecia areata. This clone was counted many times. CDR3 size: 11 residues. V gave up 1 base and J gave up 13 bases, with 8 bases separating them. CDR1 is SGHDN, CDR2 FVKESK, per germline. In each case, RNA was isolated and then reverse transcribed into cDNA as the sequencing template. Measured with immunoSEQ multiplex PCR; TCRdb has only the in-frame clones, and not every one. The sample records about 200,000 clones, around two fifths being singletons. Noted treatment: oral pan-JAK inhibitor, 5-10 mg twice daily. This receptor was taken from a human donor with alopecia areata. The input for sequencing was CD4+ T cells sorted from blood, taken at approximately week 34, from a patient treated with tofacitinib. This chain uses TRBV14 with TRBJ2-1; D not certain. In DNA form, the CDR3 reads TGTGCCAGCAGCCAAGGCCCGTTTCAGTTCTTC. It codes for CASSQGPFQFF.